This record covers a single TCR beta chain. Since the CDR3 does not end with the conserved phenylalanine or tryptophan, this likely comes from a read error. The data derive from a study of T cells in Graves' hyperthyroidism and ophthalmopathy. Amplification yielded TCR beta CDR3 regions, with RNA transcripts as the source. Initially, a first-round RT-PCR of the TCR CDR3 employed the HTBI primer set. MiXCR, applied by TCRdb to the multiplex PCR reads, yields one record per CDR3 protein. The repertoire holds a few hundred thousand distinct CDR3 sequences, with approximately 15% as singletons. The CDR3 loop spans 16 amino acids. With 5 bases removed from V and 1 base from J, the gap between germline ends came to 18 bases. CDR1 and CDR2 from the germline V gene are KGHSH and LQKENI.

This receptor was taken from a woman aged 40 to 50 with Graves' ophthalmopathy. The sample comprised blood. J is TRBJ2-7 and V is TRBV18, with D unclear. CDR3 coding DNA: TGTGCCAGCTCAAATAGGCGGCTTATCGATTCCTACGAGCAGTACTCC. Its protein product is CASSNRRLIDSYEQYS.